The next 8 T cell receptor beta chains were all read from a single sample in a study of shared clonotypes between healthy human individuals. Naivety among CD8 cells was defined by CD45RO negativity and positive CCR7 selection, thereby excluding terminally differentiated effector memory CD45RA+ cells. Sequencing used immunoSEQ multiplex PCR; TCRdb keeps in-frame clones, though not all of them. The sample holds 2 million or so clones, roughly 95% seen once. The specimen was naive CD8+ T cells sorted from blood. The receptors were sampled from a man between 18 and 29 years old in good health.

The V call is TRBV10-2, the J call TRBJ2-7, with a tentative D call TRBD2 (6 bases). Between the trimmed V and J ends, which lost 0 bases and 3 bases, there was a span of 9 bases. The CDR3 is 14 residues long. CDR1 WSHSY and CDR2 SAAADI come from the germline V gene. The CDR3 sequence is CASSESVGGYEQYF. Here the CDR3 DNA reads TGCGCCAGCAGTGAGTCGGTGGGGGGCTACGAGCAGTACTTC.

The J gene is TRBJ2-3, the V gene TRBV10-3; 10 positions agree with TRBD2. V trimming: 3 bases; J trimming: 5 bases; junction bases outside the gene matches: 2. CDR3 size: 14 residues. CDR1 and CDR2 from the germline V gene are ENHRY and SYGVKD. CDR3 sequence: CAISETSGIDTQYF. In nucleotides, the CDR3 is TGTGCCATCAGTGAAACTAGCGGGATAGATACGCAGTATTTT.

As to this clone: In the same sample, other DNA sequences code for this CDR3. The gene calls are TRBV9 and TRBJ1-5; a possible D gene is TRBD1 (5 bases). The germline gives CDR1 SGDLS, CDR2 YYNGEE. The CDR3 covers 14 residues. The V end was cut by 0 bases, the J end by 7 bases, with 11 bases between. DNA for the CDR3: TGTGCCAGCAGCGTAGAAGGGGCAGGGCAGCCCCAGCATTTT. Amino acids: CASSVEGAGQPQHF.

In regard to this clone: This CDR3 is also generated by other DNA sequences in the sample. The chain carries TRBV30 and TRBJ2-7; D gene uncertain. Between the trimmed V and J ends, which lost 1 base and 2 bases, there was a span of 9 bases. Per germline, CDR1 GTSNPN and CDR2 SVGIG (reference sequence). There are 13 residues in the CDR3. The CDR3 sequence: CAWSDGQAYEQYF. The CDR3, as DNA: TGTGCCTGGAGTGACGGGCAGGCCTACGAGCAGTACTTC.

V and J are TRBV10-1 and TRBJ2-3; D may be TRBD1 (6 bases). This CDR3 comprises 15 residues. Per germline, CDR1 WNHNN and CDR2 SYGVQD (reference sequence). V was pared by 4 bases and J by 0 bases, with 11 bases between. CDR3 sequence: CASSGDISSTDTQYF. In DNA, the CDR3 is TGCGCCAGCAGTGGGGACATCTCGAGCACAGATACGCAGTATTTT.

V is TRBV19 and J is TRBJ2-1; D unclear. Looked up from germline, CDR1 is LNHDA and CDR2 is SQIVND (reference sequence). The CDR3 extends over 12 amino acids. V was pared by 5 bases and J by 8 bases, with 10 bases between. CDR3 sequence: CASSYTLHEQFF. For the CDR3, the DNA is TGTGCCAGTAGTTACACCCTCCATGAGCAGTTCTTC.

This chain connects TRBV6-4 to TRBJ2-1; 10 bases map to TRBD2. The CDR3 consists of 15 residues. Trimming at V came to 3 bases and at J to 5 bases, leaving 4 bases not matched to a gene. Germline CDR1 MRHNA, CDR2 SNTAGT. CDR3 protein: CASSEFSGGDNEQFF. Here the CDR3 DNA reads TGTGCCAGCAGTGAATTCAGCGGGGGGGACAATGAGCAGTTCTTC.

CDR3 sequence: CASSFPGGPYEQYF. CDR3 DNA: TGTGCCAGCAGTTTCCCAGGGGGACCCTACGAGCAGTACTTC. J is TRBJ2-7 and V is TRBV28; 7 bases are a match to TRBD1. The CDR3 extends over 14 amino acids. Germline V gene sequence: CDR1 MDHEN, CDR2 SYDVKM. V shed 3 bases, J shed 2 bases, and the junction held 4 bases outside the gene matches.